This T cell receptor beta chain was identified during a study of vaccination effects on CD4 cells after COVID-19. Germline values: CDR1 SEHNR, CDR2 FQNEAQ (reference sequence). This CDR3 spans 11 amino acids. Between the trimmed V and J ends, which lost 5 bases and 12 bases, there was a span of 11 bases. Study findings and constraints: Of the vaccine-induced clones from healthy vaccinees, merely 1 of 255 recognized common cold coronaviruses as well.

Libraries were prepared by immunoSEQ multiplex PCR; TCRdb keeps only in-frame clonotypes and omits some of them. The table lists about 46,000 clones, under 85% of them singletons. On this clone itself: The target antigen is unknown.

Ahead of sequencing, the ViraFEST assay grew antigen-specific CD4+ T cells using viral peptide pools. Subsequent to roughly 9 days of culture, CD4+ T cells were isolated. BNT162b2 vaccine or mRNA-1273 vaccine was given to participants in two doses. Vaccinated participants had no history of SARS-CoV-2 infection and tested negative for nucleocapsid antibodies. Cultures used roughly 2.2 million PBMC per well, roughly 9.8 IU/ml IL-2 and about 10 ug/ml peptides. This chain links TRBV7-9 with TRBJ2-4; tentative D call: TRBD2 (6 bases). The source of this sequence is a human donor who received a COVID-19 vaccine. The sequenced sample was CD4+ T cells from PBMCs cultured with HCoV-OC43 spike peptides, obtained after COVID-19 vaccination. Subset specified: HCoV-OC43 spike overlapping peptide pool stimulation. The CDR3 here is CASSTGSHQYF. The CDR3 nucleotides read TGTGCCAGCAGCACCGGGAGCCATCAGTACTTC.